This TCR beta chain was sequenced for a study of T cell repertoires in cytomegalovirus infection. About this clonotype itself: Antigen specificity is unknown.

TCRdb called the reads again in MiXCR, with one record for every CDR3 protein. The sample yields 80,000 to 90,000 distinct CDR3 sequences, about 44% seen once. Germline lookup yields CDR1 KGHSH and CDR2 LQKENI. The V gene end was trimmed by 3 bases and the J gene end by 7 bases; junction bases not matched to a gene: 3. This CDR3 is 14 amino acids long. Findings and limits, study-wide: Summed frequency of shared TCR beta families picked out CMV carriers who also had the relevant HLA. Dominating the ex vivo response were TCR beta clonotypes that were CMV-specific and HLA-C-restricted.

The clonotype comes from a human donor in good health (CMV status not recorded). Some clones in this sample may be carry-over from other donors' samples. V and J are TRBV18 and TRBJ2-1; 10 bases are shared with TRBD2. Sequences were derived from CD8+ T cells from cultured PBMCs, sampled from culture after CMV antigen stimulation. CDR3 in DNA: TGTGCCAGCTCACCGAGCGGGGGGGCAAATGAGCAGTTCTTC. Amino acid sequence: CASSPSGGANEQFF.